This T cell receptor (beta chain) stems from a study of shared clonotypes between healthy human individuals. Each cell subset's genomic DNA was divided evenly among several immunoSEQ plates. Some 32,000 T cell genomes, or approximately 290 ng DNA, went into replicate PCRs of unsorted PBMC. Authors' analysis steps: For the immunoSEQ data, sequences were junction-only without quality scores, so filtering differed. Clones were sequenced by immunoSEQ multiplex PCR, and TCRdb holds only the in-frame ones, with some missing. Clone size and V and J calls were adopted from that table, with D and trimming inferred from the DNA. The sample consists of about 480,000 clones, roughly 78% of them appearing once. Only Caucasian adults living in Nashville, Tennessee made up the donor group. The V end was cut by 3 bases, the J end by 1 base, with 15 bases between. CDR3 length: 16 amino acids. Looked up from germline, CDR1 is LGHNA and CDR2 is YSLEER.

Sequenced: PBMCs. The chain links TRBV4-3 to TRBJ1-1, with D perhaps TRBD1 (5 bases). The receptor's source is a woman between 40 and 50 years old in good health. Some clones in this sample may be carry-over from other donors' samples. The CDR3 loop is CASSQLAGTANTEAFF. DNA for the CDR3: TGCGCCAGCAGCCAGTTAGCCGGGACGGCGAACACTGAAGCTTTCTTT.